What follows describes a single T cell receptor beta chain. This record comes from a study of T cell changes during pregnancy in multiple sclerosis. J lost 3 bases, V lost 5 bases, and 8 bases had no gene match. The CDR3 totals 15 residues. CDR1 is MNHEY and CDR2 is SMNVEV in the germline V gene (reference sequence). Assay: immunoSEQ multiplex PCR; the TCRdb copy retains only in-frame clones and omits some. Of about 36,000 clones in the sample, 93% were seen once. The V gene is TRBV27, the J gene TRBJ2-7, with TRBD1 identical over 9 bases. The sequencing here drew on CD4+ T cells from peripheral blood mononuclear cells, taken in the first trimester of pregnancy. The TCR originated in a female donor with multiple sclerosis, enrolled in a pregnancy study. The CDR3, as DNA: TGTGCCAGCAGTAGAAGCGGGACAGGGATCTACGAGCAGTACTTC. This sequence encodes CASSRSGTGIYEQYF.